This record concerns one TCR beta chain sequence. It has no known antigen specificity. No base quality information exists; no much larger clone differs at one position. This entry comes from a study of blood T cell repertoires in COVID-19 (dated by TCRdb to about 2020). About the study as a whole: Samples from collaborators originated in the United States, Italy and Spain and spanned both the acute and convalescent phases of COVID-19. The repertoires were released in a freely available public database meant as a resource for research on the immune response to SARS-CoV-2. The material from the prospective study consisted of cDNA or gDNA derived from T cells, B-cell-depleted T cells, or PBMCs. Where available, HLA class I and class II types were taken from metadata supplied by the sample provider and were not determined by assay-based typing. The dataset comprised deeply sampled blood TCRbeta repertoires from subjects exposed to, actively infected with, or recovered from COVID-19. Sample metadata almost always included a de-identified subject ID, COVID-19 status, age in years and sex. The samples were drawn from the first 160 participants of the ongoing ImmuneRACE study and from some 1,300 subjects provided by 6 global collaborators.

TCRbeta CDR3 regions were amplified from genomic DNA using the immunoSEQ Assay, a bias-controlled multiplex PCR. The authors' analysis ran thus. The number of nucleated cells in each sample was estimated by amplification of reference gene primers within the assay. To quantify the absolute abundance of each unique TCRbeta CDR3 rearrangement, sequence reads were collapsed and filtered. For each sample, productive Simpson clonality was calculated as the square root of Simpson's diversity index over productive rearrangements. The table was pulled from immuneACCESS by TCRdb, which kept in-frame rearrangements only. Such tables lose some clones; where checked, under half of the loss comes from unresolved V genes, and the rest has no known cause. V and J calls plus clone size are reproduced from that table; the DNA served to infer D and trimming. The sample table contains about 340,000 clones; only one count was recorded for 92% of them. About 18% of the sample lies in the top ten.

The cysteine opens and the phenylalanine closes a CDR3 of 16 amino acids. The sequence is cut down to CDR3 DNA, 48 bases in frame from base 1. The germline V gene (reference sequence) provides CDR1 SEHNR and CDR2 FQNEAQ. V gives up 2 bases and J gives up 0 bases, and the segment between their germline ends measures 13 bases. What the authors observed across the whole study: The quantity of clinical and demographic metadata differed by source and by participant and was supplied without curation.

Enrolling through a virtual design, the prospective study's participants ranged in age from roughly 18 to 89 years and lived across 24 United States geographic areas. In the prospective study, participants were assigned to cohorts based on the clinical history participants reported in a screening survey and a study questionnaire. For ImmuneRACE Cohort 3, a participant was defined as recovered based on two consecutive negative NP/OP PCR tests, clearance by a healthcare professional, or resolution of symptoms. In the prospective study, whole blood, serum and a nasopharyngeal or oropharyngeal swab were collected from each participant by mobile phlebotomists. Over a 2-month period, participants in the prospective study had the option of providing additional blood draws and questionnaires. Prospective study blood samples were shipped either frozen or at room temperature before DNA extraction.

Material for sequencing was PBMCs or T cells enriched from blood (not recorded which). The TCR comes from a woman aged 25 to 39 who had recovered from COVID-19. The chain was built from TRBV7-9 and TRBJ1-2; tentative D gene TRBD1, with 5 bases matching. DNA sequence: TGTGCCAGCAGCTTAATGACCGGGGGGACTAACTATGGCTACACCTTC. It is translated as CASSLMTGGTNYGYTF.